The next 3 T cell receptor beta chains were all read from a single sample in a study of a mutant IDH1 vaccine in newly diagnosed glioma (dated by TCRdb to the early 2020s). Library preparation used the immunoSEQ multiplex PCR assay. Sourced from immuneACCESS, this table was stored by TCRdb with only in-frame sequences that have V and J called. A share of the clones is absent; for the studies checked, an unresolved V gene accounts for under half, and the remainder has no known explanation. The sample includes tens of thousands of clones, with roughly 70% observed a single time. Clones ranked in the top ten supply more than 9.5% of the sample. These receptors' antigens are unknown. This specimen's time point label, interpreted: week 11, during vaccination. Every vaccine dose consisted of 300 ug of a 20-mer mutant IDH1 peptide in Montanide, administered subcutaneously together with topical imiquimod.

The sample consisted of peripheral blood mononuclear cells (PBMCs), taken from a glioma patient whose treatment included an IDH1 peptide vaccine. These receptors were obtained from a man aged 18 to 29 with glioma. Some clones in this sample may be carry-over from other donors' samples.

The chain couples TRBV4-1 to TRBJ1-2; a weak D match, TRBD1 (6 bases). Trimming cost V 2 bases and J 8 bases, with 15 bases left between them. Germline V CDR1 and CDR2: MGHRA, YSYEKL. There are 14 residues in the CDR3. CDR3 sequence reads: CASSQRTASLGYTF. CDR3 bases: TGCGCCAGCAGCCAAAGGACAGCCTCCTTGGGCTACACCTTC.

V usage is TRBV19 and J usage is TRBJ2-6, with D perhaps matching TRBD2 (7 bases). The CDR3 is made up of 17 amino acids. Trimming cost V 6 bases and J 1 base, with 16 bases left between them. Germline V gene data show CDR1 as LNHDA and CDR2 as SQIVND (reference sequence). CDR3 region: CASSSRTRGSGANVLTF. The CDR3 DNA follows: TGTGCCAGTAGCTCCAGGACTAGGGGGTCTGGGGCCAACGTCCTGACTTTC.

The chain is built from TRBV29-1 and TRBJ1-2; D is unclear. Germline V gene sequence: CDR1 SQVTM, CDR2 ANQGSEA. The CDR3 consists of 13 residues. Trimming shortened V by 3 bases and J by 4 bases, and 12 bases separated the two germline ends. This chain's CDR3 is CSVESDGGYGYTF. The CDR3 DNA reads TGCAGCGTTGAGTCTGATGGTGGCTATGGCTACACCTTC.